What follows is one TCR beta chain and its context. Enrolled during active infection, Seattle patients were then followed longitudinally. This sample is drawn from a study of blood T cell repertoires in COVID-19. Study-wide background: Whether acute or convalescent, the COVID-19 samples came from the United States, Italy and Spain. Sample material is recorded as cDNA or gDNA derived from T cells, B-cell-depleted T cells, or PBMCs.

Original processing methods: Amplification from reference gene primers served as the basis for estimated nucleated cell counts. Sequenced by immunoSEQ multiplex PCR; TCRdb stores in-frame clones only, minus some. D and trimming were read from the DNA, whereas the V and J calls and clone size are those reported in that table. The data contain approximately 500,000 clones, 89% of them singletons. The sequence was obtained from a man between 18 and 35 years old with COVID-19, enrolled during active disease. Sequencing was carried out using peripheral blood.

The CDR3 reads CASRVTGGASYNEQFF. The CDR3 DNA sequence: TGCGCCAGCAGGGTTACAGGGGGCGCTTCCTACAATGAGCAGTTCTTC. The chain is built from TRBV5-1 and TRBJ2-1, with TRBD1 matching over 9 bases. The CDR3 length is 16 residues. After removal of 5 bases from V and 1 base from J, the junction contained 7 bases not matched to a gene. CDR1 is SGHRS and CDR2 is YFSETQ in the germline V gene.